Shown below are 22 T cell receptor beta chains from a single sample sequenced in a study of blood T cell repertoires in COVID-19. Generated by immunoSEQ multiplex PCR, the TCRdb table keeps only in-frame clones and is missing some. The sample lists 180,000 or so clones, about 80% occurring once. Sample: PBMCs or T cells enriched from blood (not recorded which). The receptors come from a man aged 50 to 59 who had recovered from COVID-19.

V gene TRBV24-1 combines with J gene TRBJ2-5; 9 bases line up with TRBD1. J gave up 5 bases and V 3 bases, and 6 bases lay outside the gene matches. The CDR3 extends over 15 amino acids. From germline, CDR1 is KGHDR and CDR2 SFDVKD. The CDR3 loop reads CATSDQGQGSETQYF. Written as DNA, the CDR3 is TGTGCCACCAGTGATCAAGGACAGGGGAGCGAGACCCAGTACTTC.

The chain combines TRBV28 with TRBJ1-4; D unresolved. The ends were cut back, 5 bases at V and 5 bases at J, with 15 bases in the middle. The CDR3 covers 15 residues. Germline V gene data show CDR1 as MDHEN and CDR2 as SYDVKM. CDR3 bases: TGTGCCAGCAGTCCGCCCGCGGGAACAAATGAAAAACTGTTTTTT. This codes for CASSPPAGTNEKLFF.

The count of this clone is one. This chain connects TRBV6-5 to TRBJ2-7; 13 nucleotides align to TRBD2. Trimming cost V 8 bases and J 4 bases; bases outside gene matches: 5. Looked up from germline, CDR1 is MNHEY and CDR2 is SVGAGI. The CDR3 loop spans 14 amino acids. The CDR3 protein is CASQTSGGAYEQYF. In DNA, the CDR3 is TGTGCCAGCCAAACTAGCGGGGGGGCTTACGAGCAGTACTTC.

The chain couples TRBV5-1 to TRBJ2-2; the D is unclear. Germline V gene lookup returns CDR1 SGHRS and CDR2 YFSETQ. The V end was cut by 1 base, the J end by 8 bases, with 9 bases between. The CDR3 runs 13 residues. The CDR3 bases are TGCGCCAGCAGCTTGACAACCCCGGGGGAGCTGTTTTTT. This encodes CASSLTTPGELFF.

The chain recombines TRBV19 with TRBJ2-5; no reliable D call. Germline lookup yields CDR1 LNHDA and CDR2 SQIVND (reference sequence). The V gene lost 1 base and the J gene lost 4 bases, with 10 bases spanning the gap. The CDR3 is 14 amino acids. The CDR3 nucleotides are TGTGCCAGTAGTATAGCTACAGACCGAGAGACCCAGTACTTC. Amino acid sequence: CASSIATDRETQYF.

V and J are TRBV12-5 and TRBJ2-1, with a tentative D call TRBD1 (7 bases). This CDR3 region has 16 residues. Germline CDR1 reads LGHNT; CDR2 reads FRNRAP. V lost 5 bases to trimming and J lost 3 bases, with 17 bases between them. CDR3 in amino acids: CASGPGQVGGYNEQFF. The DNA for the CDR3 is TGTGCTAGTGGTCCAGGACAGGTGGGGGGCTACAATGAGCAGTTCTTC.

V is TRBV28 and J is TRBJ2-2, with 9 bases identical to TRBD1. CDR1 and CDR2 from the germline V gene are MDHEN and SYDVKM. This CDR3 comprises 16 residues. The V and J ends lost 3 bases and 1 base, in that order; junction bases with no gene match: 3. The CDR3 loop is CASSFWGQGNTGELFF. The CDR3 nucleotides are TGTGCCAGCAGTTTCTGGGGACAGGGGAACACCGGGGAGCTGTTTTTT.

The gene calls are TRBV5-4 and TRBJ2-1, with D uncertain. The germline gives CDR1 SGHNT, CDR2 YYREEE (reference sequence). Trimming pared 0 bases from V and 9 bases from J, leaving 10 bases between. This CDR3 spans 13 amino acids. CDR3 coding DNA: TGTGCCAGCAGCTTGGCCCAGCGTGTTGAGCAGTTCTTC. Encoded protein: CASSLAQRVEQFF.

The V gene is TRBV7-3, the J gene TRBJ2-7; maybe TRBD2 (5 bases). Germline loops: CDR1 SGHTA, CDR2 FQGTGA. Trimming left V 4 bases short and J 0 bases short, with 13 bases between. The CDR3 runs to 15 residues. CDR3 DNA: TGTGCCAGCAGCTCTCAGTCGGGGTCCTCCTACGAGCAGTACTTC. Protein product: CASSSQSGSSYEQYF.

This chain links TRBV5-4 with TRBJ2-7, with TRBD2 identical over 10 bases. V trimming: 0 bases; J trimming: 6 bases; junction bases outside the gene matches: 9. CDR1 is SGHNT and CDR2 is YYREEE in the germline V gene (reference sequence). The CDR3 has 16 amino acids. The CDR3 loop reads CASSLELAGFRGEQYF. CDR3 DNA: TGTGCCAGCAGCTTGGAACTAGCGGGGTTCCGTGGCGAGCAGTACTTC.

This clone has just one count. The chain links TRBV7-6 to TRBJ1-2; possible D gene TRBD1, 5 bases. The CDR3 sequence is 13 residues long. V shed 4 bases and J shed 4 bases, with 10 bases lying between them. The germline gives CDR1 SGHVS, CDR2 FNYEAQ. This CDR3 is CASSYGQGYGYTF. CDR3 nucleotide sequence: TGTGCCAGCAGCTACGGGCAGGGCTATGGCTACACCTTC. Based on the CDR3 plus reference TRBV7-6 and TRBJ1-2, the full variable domain is GAGVSQSPRYKVTKRGQDVALRCDPISGHVSLYWYRQALGQGPEFLTYFNYEAQQDKSGLPNDRFSAERPEGSISTLTIQRTEQRDSAMYRCASSYGQGYGYTFGSGTRLTVV.

This sequence joins TRBV30 and TRBJ1-1; possible D gene TRBD1, 6 bases. V gave up 4 bases and J gave up 5 bases, with 14 bases separating them. The CDR3 extends over 13 amino acids. Germline CDR1 is GTSNPN and CDR2 is SVGIG (reference sequence). The chain's CDR3 is CAWTVQGRTEAFF. In DNA form, the CDR3 reads TGTGCCTGGACAGTTCAGGGGCGGACTGAAGCTTTCTTT.

The chain recombines TRBV7-3 with TRBJ2-7; D might be TRBD1 (6 bases). This CDR3 spans 14 amino acids. V was shortened by 5 bases and J by 9 bases, with 20 bases between the two germline ends. Germline-derived CDR1 and CDR2 are SGHTA and FQGTGA. CDR3 bases: TGTGCCAGCAGCCCAACTGGACCGGAAGGGGGGCAGTACTTC. Protein: CASSPTGPEGGQYF. Combining the CDR3 with reference TRBV7-3 and TRBJ2-7 gives the whole variable domain GAGVSQTPSNKVTEKGKYVELRCDPISGHTALYWYRQSLGQGPEFLIYFQGTGAADDSGLPNDRFFAVRPEGSVSTLKIQRTERGDSAVYLCASSPTGPEGGQYFGPGTRLTVT.

This clone was observed a handful of times. This chain joins TRBV4-1 and TRBJ1-3; D is possibly TRBD1 (5 bases). The CDR3 length is 17 residues. V lost 3 bases to trimming and J lost 0 bases, with 15 bases between them. CDR1 and CDR2 from the germline V gene are MGHRA and YSYEKL. CDR3 in amino acids: CASSHLVTAGSGNTIYF. In nucleotides, the CDR3 is TGCGCCAGCAGCCACCTTGTGACAGCCGGCTCTGGAAACACCATATATTTT.

The genes are TRBV7-9 and TRBJ2-3, with TRBD2 identical over 9 bases. CDR1 and CDR2 from the germline V gene are SEHNR and FQNEAQ (reference sequence). This CDR3 contains 16 residues. V lost 1 base to trimming and J lost 4 bases; unmatched junction nucleotides: 6. The CDR3 spells CASSLVLAGPADTQYF. The CDR3 nucleotides are TGTGCCAGCAGCTTAGTCCTAGCGGGACCGGCAGATACGCAGTATTTT.

This chain connects TRBV28 to TRBJ2-5, with 8 bases fitting TRBD2. Trimming cost V 2 bases and J 1 base; bases outside gene matches: 3. This CDR3 is 15 amino acids long. Germline assignment: CDR1 MDHEN and CDR2 SYDVKM. CDR3 region: CASSLVGGGQETQYF. The CDR3 DNA reads as TGTGCCAGCAGTTTAGTCGGGGGGGGCCAAGAGACCCAGTACTTC. The variable domain in full, completed from reference TRBV28 and TRBJ2-5, reads DVKVTQSSRYLVKRTGEKVFLECVQDMDHENMFWYRQDPGLGLRLIYFSYDVKMKEKGDIPEGYSVSREKKERFSLILESASTNQTSMYLCASSLVGGGQETQYFGPGTRLLVL.

The gene calls are TRBV30 and TRBJ1-6, with D maybe TRBD1 (5 bases). Trimming shortened V by 0 bases and J by 9 bases, and 15 bases separated the two germline ends. The CDR3 totals 15 residues. Germline CDR1 is GTSNPN and CDR2 is SVGIG (reference sequence). CDR3 bases: TGTGCCTGGAGTGTTCTAAGGGGAAGGGGTTCACCCCTCCACTTT. Translating gives CAWSVLRGRGSPLHF.

This chain links TRBV7-6 with TRBJ1-3; no clear D gene. Between the trimmed V and J ends, which lost 4 bases and 0 bases, there was a span of 4 bases. From germline, CDR1 is SGHVS and CDR2 FNYEAQ. The CDR3 length is 13 residues. The CDR3 loop reads CASSSFSGNTIYF. Written as DNA, the CDR3 is TGTGCCAGCAGCTCCTTCTCTGGAAACACCATATATTTT.

The chain has TRBV20-1 and TRBJ1-6, with D unclear. The germline gives CDR1 DFQATT, CDR2 SNEGSKA (reference sequence). Trimming removed 3 bases from V and 7 bases from J, with 19 bases in between. This CDR3 region has 16 residues. CDR3: CSASPGGQSPNSPLHF. The CDR3 coding sequence is TGCAGTGCTAGTCCTGGTGGCCAGTCCCCCAATTCACCCCTCCACTTT.

As for this clone: Other nucleotide sequences in the sample specify the same CDR3. The CDR3 nucleotides are TGTGCCAGCAGTTACTCAGGGGGCTCGGAGACCCAGTACTTC. Encoded protein: CASSYSGGSETQYF. The rearrangement links TRBV6-5 to TRBJ2-5; 7 bases are shared with TRBD1. Germline V gives CDR1 MNHEY, CDR2 SVGAGI. J lost 5 bases, V lost 0 bases, and 3 bases had no gene match. This CDR3 comprises 14 residues.

The V gene is TRBV5-6, the J gene TRBJ2-3; 11 positions match TRBD1. Looked up from germline, CDR1 is SGHDT and CDR2 is YYEEEE. There are 12 residues in the CDR3. With 0 bases clipped from V and 14 bases from J, the junction kept 2 bases outside the gene matches. The CDR3 DNA sequence: TGTGCCAGCAGCTTGGTTGGGACAGGGGGGTATTTT. Its translation is CASSLVGTGGYF.

The CDR3 here is CASSSYGTSGKNEQYF. DNA of the CDR3: TGTGCCAGCAGTTCATACGGGACTAGCGGGAAGAACGAGCAGTACTTC. The rearrangement uses TRBV28 and TRBJ2-7; 13 nucleotides align to TRBD2. With V trimmed by 4 bases and J by 5 bases, 8 bases remained unmatched. The germline CDR1 and CDR2 sequences are MDHEN and SYDVKM. The CDR3 length is 16 residues.